Listed here are 8 T cell receptor beta chains from one sample, sequenced in a study of blood T cell repertoires in COVID-19. Repertoires were generated with immunoSEQ multiplex PCR, while TCRdb's copy carries only in-frame clones and drops some. The sample lists around 150,000 clones; almost 80% were seen once. The sample taken for sequencing was peripheral blood. The receptors were gathered from a man aged 60-69 years who had recovered from COVID-19.

The count of this clone is one. This chain connects TRBV5-5 to TRBJ1-2; maybe TRBD1 (5 bases). Germline V gives CDR1 SGHKS, CDR2 YYEKEE (reference sequence). V lost 5 bases to trimming and J lost 0 bases, with 14 bases between them. The CDR3 is 15 residues long. The CDR3 reads CASRSHGASNYGYTF. The DNA for the CDR3 is TGTGCCAGCAGGTCCCATGGGGCCTCTAACTATGGCTACACCTTC.

The chain has TRBV12-2 and TRBJ2-2; TRBD2 is the table's D call and was not checked against the DNA. TRBV12-2 is listed as a pseudogene. The CDR3 is made up of 15 amino acids. CDR3: CASRFQRESTGELFF. The DNA for the CDR3 is TGTGCAAGTCGCTTTCAGCGGGAGTCCACCGGGGAGCTGTTTTTT.

This chain uses TRBV28 with TRBJ1-2, with a possible D match to TRBD1 (5 bases). Germline values: CDR1 MDHEN, CDR2 SYDVKM. The CDR3 has 16 amino acids. V lost 6 bases to trimming and J lost 8 bases, with 25 bases between them. CDR3 DNA sequence: TGTGCCAGCAGCAGCGGGTCGGAGGGCGTCTGGGGGGGCTACACCTTC. Translating it yields CASSSGSEGVWGGYTF.

This clone has at least ten counts. This chain joins TRBV5-1 and TRBJ1-2, with a tentative D call TRBD1 (5 bases). The germline CDR1 and CDR2 sequences are SGHRS and YFSETQ. This CDR3 contains 14 residues. Between the trimmed V and J ends, which lost 7 bases and 4 bases, there was a span of 17 bases. CDR3 sequence reads: CASCPQGGSYGYTF. DNA for the CDR3: TGCGCCAGCTGCCCCCAGGGAGGGTCCTATGGCTACACCTTC.

The chain carries TRBV27 and TRBJ1-5, with 9 bases identical to TRBD1. The CDR3 covers 20 residues. V was clipped by 6 bases and J by 3 bases; unmatched bases: 21. Germline CDR1 reads MNHEY; CDR2 reads SMNVEV (reference sequence). CDR3 nucleotides: TGTGCCAGCAGCTCCTCGGGGGGGACAGGGCGAAGAGGATACAATCAGCCCCAGCATTTT. It yields the protein CASSSSGGTGRRGYNQPQHF.

J is TRBJ2-1 and V is TRBV28, with D possibly being TRBD2 (6 bases). This CDR3 has 15 residues. V was shortened by 1 base and J by 6 bases, with 13 bases between the two germline ends. The germline V gene encodes CDR1 MDHEN and CDR2 SYDVKM. The CDR3 protein is CASSLSRGTGNEQFF. The CDR3 DNA reads TGTGCCAGCAGTTTATCACGCGGGACGGGCAATGAGCAGTTCTTC. The full variable domain, with the rest looked up from reference TRBV28 and TRBJ2-1, is DVKVTQSSRYLVKRTGEKVFLECVQDMDHENMFWYRQDPGLGLRLIYFSYDVKMKEKGDIPEGYSVSREKKERFSLILESASTNQTSMYLCASSLSRGTGNEQFFGPGTRLTVL.

The CDR3 here is CASSPTGVPGNTIYF. The CDR3, as DNA: TGTGCCAGCAGCCCCACAGGGGTTCCTGGAAACACCATATATTTT. The genes are TRBV7-2 and TRBJ1-3, with 7 bases aligning to TRBD1. With 5 bases clipped from V and 2 bases from J, the junction kept 6 bases outside the gene matches. The CDR3 spans 15 residues. The germline V gene encodes CDR1 SGHTA and CDR2 FQGNSA.

V is TRBV5-6 and J is TRBJ2-7, with D unclear. CDR1 SGHDT and CDR2 YYEEEE come from the germline V gene. This CDR3 comprises 13 residues. V was clipped by 0 bases and J by 4 bases, with 8 bases between them. The CDR3 spells CASSLARGYEQYF. The CDR3 DNA sequence: TGTGCCAGCAGCTTGGCCCGAGGTTACGAGCAGTACTTC.